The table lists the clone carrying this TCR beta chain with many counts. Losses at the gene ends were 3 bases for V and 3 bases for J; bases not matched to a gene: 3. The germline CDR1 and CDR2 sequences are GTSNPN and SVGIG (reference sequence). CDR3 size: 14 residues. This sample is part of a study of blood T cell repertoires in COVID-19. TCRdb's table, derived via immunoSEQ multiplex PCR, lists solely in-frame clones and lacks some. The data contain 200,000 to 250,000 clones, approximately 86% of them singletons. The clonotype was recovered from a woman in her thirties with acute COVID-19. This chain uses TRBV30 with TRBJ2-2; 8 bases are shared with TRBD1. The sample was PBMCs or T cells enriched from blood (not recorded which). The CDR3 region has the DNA TGTGCCTGGAGAGGACAGGGTGACACCGGGGAGCTGTTTTTT. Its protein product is CAWRGQGDTGELFF.